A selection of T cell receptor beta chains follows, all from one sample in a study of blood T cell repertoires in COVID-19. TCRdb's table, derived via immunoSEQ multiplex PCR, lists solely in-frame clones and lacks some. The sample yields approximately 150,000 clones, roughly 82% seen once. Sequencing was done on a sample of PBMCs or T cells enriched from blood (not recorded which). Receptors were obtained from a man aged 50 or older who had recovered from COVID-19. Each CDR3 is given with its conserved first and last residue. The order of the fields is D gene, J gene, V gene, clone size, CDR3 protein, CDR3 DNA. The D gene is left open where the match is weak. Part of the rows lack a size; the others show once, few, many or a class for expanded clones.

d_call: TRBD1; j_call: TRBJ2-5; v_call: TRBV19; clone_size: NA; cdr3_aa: CASSIMGRGPYQETQYF; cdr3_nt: TGTGCCAGTAGTATAATGGGCAGGGGGCCGTACCAAGAGACCCAGTACTTC
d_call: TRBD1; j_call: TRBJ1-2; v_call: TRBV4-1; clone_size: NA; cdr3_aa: CASSSGTGDYGYTF; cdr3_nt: TGCGCCAGCAGCTCCGGGACAGGAGACTATGGCTACACCTTC
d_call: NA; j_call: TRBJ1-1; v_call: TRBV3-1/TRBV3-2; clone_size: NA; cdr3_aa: CASSQDGRARAFF; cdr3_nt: TGTGCCAGCAGCCAAGATGGCAGGGCGAGAGCTTTCTTT
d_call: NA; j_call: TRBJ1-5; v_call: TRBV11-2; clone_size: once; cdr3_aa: CASSLGQYQPQHF; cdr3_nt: TGTGCCAGCAGCTTAGGACAGTATCAGCCCCAGCATTTT
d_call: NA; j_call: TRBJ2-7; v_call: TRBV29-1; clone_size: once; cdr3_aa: CSVAARVSHEQYF; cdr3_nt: TGCAGCGTTGCTGCCAGGGTTAGCCACGAGCAGTACTTC
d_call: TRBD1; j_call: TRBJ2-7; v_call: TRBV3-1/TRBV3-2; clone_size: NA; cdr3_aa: CASSQDHRGTATYEQYF; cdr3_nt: TGTGCCAGCAGCCAAGATCATAGGGGGACAGCGACCTACGAGCAGTACTTC
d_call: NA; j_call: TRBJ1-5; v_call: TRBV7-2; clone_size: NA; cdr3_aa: CASSSGHYSNQPQHF; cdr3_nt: TGTGCCAGCAGCTCGGGACATTATAGCAATCAGCCCCAGCATTTT
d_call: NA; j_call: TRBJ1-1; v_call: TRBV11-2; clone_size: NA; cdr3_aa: CASSFRGNTEAFF; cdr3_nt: TGTGCCAGCAGCTTTCGGGGGAACACTGAAGCTTTCTTT
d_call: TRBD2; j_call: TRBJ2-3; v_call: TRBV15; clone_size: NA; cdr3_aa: CATSGLAGVSTDTQYF; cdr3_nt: TGTGCCACCAGCGGACTAGCGGGGGTGAGCACAGATACGCAGTATTTT
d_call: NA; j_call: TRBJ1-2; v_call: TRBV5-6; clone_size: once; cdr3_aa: CASSPPEASAYGYTF; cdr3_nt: TGTGCCAGCAGCCCACCTGAGGCCAGCGCCTATGGCTACACCTTC
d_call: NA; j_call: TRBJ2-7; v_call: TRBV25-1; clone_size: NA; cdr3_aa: CASSEAETYEQYF; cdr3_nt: TGTGCCAGCAGTGAGGCAGAAACCTACGAGCAGTACTTC
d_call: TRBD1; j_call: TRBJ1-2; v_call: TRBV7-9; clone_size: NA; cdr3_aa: CASTKALQRQGAHRGYTF; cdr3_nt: TGTGCCAGCACTAAGGCCCTCCAAAGACAGGGGGCGCACCGTGGCTACACCTTC
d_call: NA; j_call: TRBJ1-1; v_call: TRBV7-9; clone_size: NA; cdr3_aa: CASSRESLNTEAFF; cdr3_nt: TGTGCCAGCAGCCGGGAATCGTTGAACACTGAAGCTTTCTTT
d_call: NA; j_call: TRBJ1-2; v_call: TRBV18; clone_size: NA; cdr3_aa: CASSPGQATNYGYTF; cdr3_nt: TGTGCCAGCTCACCGGGCCAGGCGACTAACTATGGCTACACCTTC
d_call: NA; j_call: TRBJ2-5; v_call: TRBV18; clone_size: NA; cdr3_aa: CTSSPFQGQETQYF; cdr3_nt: TGTACCAGCTCACCTTTCCAGGGCCAAGAGACCCAGTACTTC
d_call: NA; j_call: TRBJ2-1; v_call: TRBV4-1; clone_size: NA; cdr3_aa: CASSQERGWGFDEQFF; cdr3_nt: TGCGCCAGCAGCCAAGAAAGGGGGTGGGGGTTCGATGAGCAGTTCTTC
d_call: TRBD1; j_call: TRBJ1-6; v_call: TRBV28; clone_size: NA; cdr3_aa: CASRILGQGNSPLHF; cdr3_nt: TGTGCCAGCAGAATCCTCGGACAGGGAAATTCACCCCTCCACTTT
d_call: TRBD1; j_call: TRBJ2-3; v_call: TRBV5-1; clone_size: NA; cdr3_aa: CASSLEGARANTQYF; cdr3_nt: TGCGCCAGCAGCTTGGAGGGGGCACGTGCAAATACGCAGTATTTT
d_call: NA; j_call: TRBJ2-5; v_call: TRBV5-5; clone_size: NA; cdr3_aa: CASSSGGQIQETQYF; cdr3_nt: TGTGCCAGCAGCTCCGGGGGACAGATACAAGAGACCCAGTACTTC
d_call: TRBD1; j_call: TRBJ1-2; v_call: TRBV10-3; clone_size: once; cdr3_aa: CAISESTGSGGYTF; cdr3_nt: TGTGCCATCAGTGAGTCGACAGGGTCGGGTGGCTACACCTTC
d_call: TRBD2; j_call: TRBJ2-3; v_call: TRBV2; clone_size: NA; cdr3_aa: CASTVGRGADTQYF; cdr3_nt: TGTGCCAGCACTGTGGGGCGGGGGGCAGATACGCAGTATTTT
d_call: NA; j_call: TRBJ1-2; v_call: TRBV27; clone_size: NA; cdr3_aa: CASSFRGGGGYTF; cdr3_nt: TGTGCCAGCAGTTTTCGGGGGGGCGGAGGCTACACCTTC
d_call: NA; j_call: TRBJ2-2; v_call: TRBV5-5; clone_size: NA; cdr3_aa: CASSPIPLGTTNTGELFF; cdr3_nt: TGTGCCAGCAGCCCTATACCTTTGGGGACAACGAACACCGGGGAGCTGTTTTTT
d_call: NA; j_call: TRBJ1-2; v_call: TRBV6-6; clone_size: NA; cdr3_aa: CASRLATGTGGYTF; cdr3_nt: TGTGCCAGCAGACTGGCAACAGGGACCGGTGGCTACACCTTC
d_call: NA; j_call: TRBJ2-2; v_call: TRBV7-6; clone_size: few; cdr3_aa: CASSPGAGELFF; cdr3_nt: TGTGCCAGCAGCCCAGGGGCCGGGGAGCTGTTTTTT
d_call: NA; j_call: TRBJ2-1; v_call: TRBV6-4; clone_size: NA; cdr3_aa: CASSVEGLMVEQFF; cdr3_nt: TGTGCCAGCAGTGTGGAGGGCTTGATGGTAGAGCAGTTCTTC
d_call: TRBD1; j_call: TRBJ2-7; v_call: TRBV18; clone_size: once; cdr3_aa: CASSPKGGDYEQYF; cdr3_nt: TGTGCCAGCTCACCAAAAGGGGGCGATTACGAGCAGTACTTC
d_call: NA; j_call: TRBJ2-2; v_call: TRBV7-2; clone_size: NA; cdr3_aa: CASSLAGGPRTGELFF; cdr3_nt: TGTGCCAGCAGCTTAGCGGGGGGACCGCGTACCGGGGAGCTGTTTTTT
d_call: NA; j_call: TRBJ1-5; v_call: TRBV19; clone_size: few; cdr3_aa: CASRDSYNQPQHF; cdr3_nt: TGTGCCAGCAGAGACAGTTACAATCAGCCCCAGCATTTT
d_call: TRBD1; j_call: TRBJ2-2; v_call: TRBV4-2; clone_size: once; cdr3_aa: CASSGGQTNTGELFF; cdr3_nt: TGTGCCAGCAGCGGGGGACAGACGAACACCGGGGAGCTGTTTTTT
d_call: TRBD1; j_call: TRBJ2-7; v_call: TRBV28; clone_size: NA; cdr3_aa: CASTLGQGPYEQYF; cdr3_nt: TGTGCCAGCACCCTCGGACAGGGCCCCTACGAGCAGTACTTC
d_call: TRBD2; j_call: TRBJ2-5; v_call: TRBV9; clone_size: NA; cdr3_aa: CASSVEGTSGETQYF; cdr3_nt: TGTGCCAGCAGCGTAGAAGGGACTAGCGGGGAGACCCAGTACTTC
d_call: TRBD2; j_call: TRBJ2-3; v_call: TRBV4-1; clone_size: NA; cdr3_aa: CASSQDRSGGWGDTQYF; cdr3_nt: TGCGCCAGCAGCCAAGATCGGAGCGGGGGGTGGGGAGATACGCAGTATTTT
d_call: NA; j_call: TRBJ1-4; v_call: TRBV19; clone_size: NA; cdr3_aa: CASSILLRNEKLFF; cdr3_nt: TGTGCCAGTAGTATTCTCTTGCGAAATGAAAAACTGTTTTTT
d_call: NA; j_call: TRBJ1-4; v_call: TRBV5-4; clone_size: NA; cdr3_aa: CASSLYRPGNEKLFF; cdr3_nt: TGTGCCAGCAGCTTGTATCGGCCGGGAAATGAAAAACTGTTTTTT
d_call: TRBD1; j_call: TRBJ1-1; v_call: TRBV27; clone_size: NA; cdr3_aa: CASSLRQGRNTEAFF; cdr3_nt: TGTGCCAGCAGCCTGAGACAGGGACGGAACACTGAAGCTTTCTTT
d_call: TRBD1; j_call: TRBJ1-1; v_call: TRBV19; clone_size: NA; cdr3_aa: CASFLDGTGVTEAFF; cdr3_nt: TGTGCCAGCTTCCTAGATGGGACAGGGGTTACTGAAGCTTTCTTT
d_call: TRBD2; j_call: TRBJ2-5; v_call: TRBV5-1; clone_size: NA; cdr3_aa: CASSSRATSYQETQYF; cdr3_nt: TGCGCCAGCAGCTCTAGGGCGACTAGCTACCAAGAGACCCAGTACTTC
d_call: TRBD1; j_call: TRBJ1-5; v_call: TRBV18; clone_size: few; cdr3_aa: CASSRQGTSNQPQHF; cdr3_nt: TGTGCCAGCTCACGACAGGGGACGAGTAATCAGCCCCAGCATTTT
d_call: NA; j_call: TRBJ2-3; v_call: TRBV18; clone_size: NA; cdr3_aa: CASSLLPGSGRYPDTQYF; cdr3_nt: TGTGCCAGCTCACTGCTCCCCGGCAGCGGGCGGTACCCAGATACGCAGTATTTT
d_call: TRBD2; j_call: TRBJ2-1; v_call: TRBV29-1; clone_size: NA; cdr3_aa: CSAATSGRYNEQFF; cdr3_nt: TGCAGCGCGGCGACTAGCGGGCGCTACAATGAGCAGTTCTTC
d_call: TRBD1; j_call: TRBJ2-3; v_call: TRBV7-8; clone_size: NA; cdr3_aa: CASTYGAGTGLTDTQYF; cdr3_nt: TGTGCCAGCACTTATGGGGCCGGGACAGGGCTCACAGATACGCAGTATTTT
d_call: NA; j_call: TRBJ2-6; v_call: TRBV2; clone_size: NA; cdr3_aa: CASSDHQGSGANVLTF; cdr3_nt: TGTGCCAGCAGTGACCACCAGGGGTCCGGGGCCAACGTCCTGACTTTC
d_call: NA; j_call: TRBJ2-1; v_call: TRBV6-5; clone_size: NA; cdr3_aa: CASASSYNEQFF; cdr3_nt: TGTGCCAGCGCTAGCTCCTACAATGAGCAGTTCTTC
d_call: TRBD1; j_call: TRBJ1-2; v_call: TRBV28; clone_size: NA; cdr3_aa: CASSSPGQGEYGYTF; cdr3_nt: TGTGCCAGCAGTTCTCCGGGACAGGGCGAATATGGCTACACCTTC
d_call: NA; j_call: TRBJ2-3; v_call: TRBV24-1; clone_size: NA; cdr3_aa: CATQGLRADTQYF; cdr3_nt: TGTGCCACGCAAGGTCTAAGAGCGGATACGCAGTATTTT
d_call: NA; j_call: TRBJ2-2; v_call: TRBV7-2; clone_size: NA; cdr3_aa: CASSLDRGGSF; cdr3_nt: TGTGCCAGCAGCTTAGATCGAGGCGGTTCTTTT